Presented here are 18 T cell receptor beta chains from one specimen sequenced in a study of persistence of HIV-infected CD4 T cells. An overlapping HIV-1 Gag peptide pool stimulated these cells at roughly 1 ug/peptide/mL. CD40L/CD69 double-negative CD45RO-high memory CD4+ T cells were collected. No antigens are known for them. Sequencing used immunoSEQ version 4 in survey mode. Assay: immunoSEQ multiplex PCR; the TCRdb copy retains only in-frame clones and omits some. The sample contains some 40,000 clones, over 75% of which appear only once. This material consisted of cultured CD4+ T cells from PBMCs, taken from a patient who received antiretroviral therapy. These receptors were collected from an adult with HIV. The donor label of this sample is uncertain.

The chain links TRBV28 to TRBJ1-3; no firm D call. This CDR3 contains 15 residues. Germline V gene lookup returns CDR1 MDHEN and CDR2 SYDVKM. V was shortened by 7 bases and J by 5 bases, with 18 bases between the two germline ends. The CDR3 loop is CASTLEAGLRNTIYF. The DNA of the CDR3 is TGTGCCAGCACCCTTGAGGCAGGACTCCGAAACACCATATATTTT. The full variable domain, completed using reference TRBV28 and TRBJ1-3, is DVKVTQSSRYLVKRTGEKVFLECVQDMDHENMFWYRQDPGLGLRLIYFSYDVKMKEKGDIPEGYSVSREKKERFSLILESASTNQTSMYLCASTLEAGLRNTIYFGEGSWLTVV.

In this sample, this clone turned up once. In nucleotides, the CDR3 is TGTGCCAGCAGCCATGACAGACAGGGGAATGAAAAACTGTTTTTT. Translated: CASSHDRQGNEKLFF. The chain couples TRBV3-1 (or the pseudogene TRBV3-2) to TRBJ1-4; TRBD1 aligns across 8 bases. Trimming at V came to 3 bases and at J to 5 bases, leaving 5 bases not matched to a gene. Germline V lookup: CDR1 LGHDT, CDR2 YNNKEL (reference sequence). This CDR3 comprises 15 residues.

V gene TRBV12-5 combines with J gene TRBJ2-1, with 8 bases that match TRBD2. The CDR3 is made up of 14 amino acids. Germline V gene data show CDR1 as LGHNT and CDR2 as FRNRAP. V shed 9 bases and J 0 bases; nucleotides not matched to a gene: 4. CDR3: CASQGTSSYNEQFF. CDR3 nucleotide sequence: TGTGCTAGCCAAGGGACTAGCTCCTACAATGAGCAGTTCTTC.

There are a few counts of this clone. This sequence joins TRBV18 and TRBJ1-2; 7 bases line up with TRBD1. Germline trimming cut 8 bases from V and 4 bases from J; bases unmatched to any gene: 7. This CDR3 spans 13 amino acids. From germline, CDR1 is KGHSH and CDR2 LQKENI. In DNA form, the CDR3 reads TGTGCCAGCGGGGACAGCCAATTCTATGGCTACACCTTC. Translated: CASGDSQFYGYTF.

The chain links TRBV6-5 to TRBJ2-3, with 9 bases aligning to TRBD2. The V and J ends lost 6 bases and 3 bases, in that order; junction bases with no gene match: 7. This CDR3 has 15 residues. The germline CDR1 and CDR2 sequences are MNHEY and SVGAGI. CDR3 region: CASRLRGGVTDTQYF. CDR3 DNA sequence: TGTGCCAGCAGATTGCGGGGGGGCGTGACAGATACGCAGTATTTT.

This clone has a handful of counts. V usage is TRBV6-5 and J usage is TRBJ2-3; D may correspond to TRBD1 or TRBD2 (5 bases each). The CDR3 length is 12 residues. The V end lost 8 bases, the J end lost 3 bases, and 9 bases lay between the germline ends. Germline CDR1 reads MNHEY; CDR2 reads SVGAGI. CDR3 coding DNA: TGTGCCAGCGGGGGAGCAACAGATACGCAGTATTTT. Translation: CASGGATDTQYF.

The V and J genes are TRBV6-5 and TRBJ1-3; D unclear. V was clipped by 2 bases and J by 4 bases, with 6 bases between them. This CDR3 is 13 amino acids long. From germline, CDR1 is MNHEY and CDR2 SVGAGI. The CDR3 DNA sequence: TGTGCCAGCAGTTACCAAAAAGGAAACACCATATATTTT. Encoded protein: CASSYQKGNTIYF.

The CDR3 DNA sequence: TGTGCCAGCAGCGCAGGGACAACTAATGAAAAACTGTTTTTT. Its translation is CASSAGTTNEKLFF. The chain couples TRBV3-1 (or the pseudogene TRBV3-2) to TRBJ1-4; weak D call: TRBD1 (5 bases). Per the germline V gene, CDR1 is LGHDT and CDR2 is YNNKEL (reference sequence). The CDR3 totals 14 residues. With 5 bases removed from V and 0 bases from J, the gap between germline ends came to 7 bases.

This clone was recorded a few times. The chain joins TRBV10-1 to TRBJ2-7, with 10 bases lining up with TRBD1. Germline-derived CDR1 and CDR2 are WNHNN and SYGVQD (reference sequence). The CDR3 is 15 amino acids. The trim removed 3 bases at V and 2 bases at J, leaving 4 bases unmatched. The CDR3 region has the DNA TGCGCCAGCAGTGATTCCGGGACAGGGGCCTACGAGCAGTACTTC. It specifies CASSDSGTGAYEQYF.

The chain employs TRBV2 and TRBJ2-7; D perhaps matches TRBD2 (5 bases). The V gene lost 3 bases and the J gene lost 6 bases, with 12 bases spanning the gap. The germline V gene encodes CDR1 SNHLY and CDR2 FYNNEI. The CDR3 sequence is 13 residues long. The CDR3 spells CASSDTRGREQYF. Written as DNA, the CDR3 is TGTGCCAGCAGTGATACCCGAGGGCGCGAGCAGTACTTC.

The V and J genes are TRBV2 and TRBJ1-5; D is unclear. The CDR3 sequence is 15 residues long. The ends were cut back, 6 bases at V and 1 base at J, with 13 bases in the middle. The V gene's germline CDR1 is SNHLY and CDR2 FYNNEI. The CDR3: CASSLERKSNQPQHF. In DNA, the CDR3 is TGTGCCAGCAGCCTGGAACGAAAAAGCAATCAGCCCCAGCATTTT.

As DNA, the CDR3 is TGTGCCAGCAGCCGCATGGGACAGATATATAGCAATCAGCCCCAGCATTTT. As protein: CASSRMGQIYSNQPQHF. J is TRBJ1-5 and V is TRBV5-8; 7 bases fit TRBD1. With V trimmed by 4 bases and J by 0 bases, 10 bases remained unmatched. Looked up from germline, CDR1 is SGHTS and CDR2 is YDEGEE. The CDR3 runs to 17 residues. Full variable domain (missing parts from reference TRBV5-8 and TRBJ1-5): EAGVTQSPTHLIKTRGQQATLRCSPISGHTSVYWYQQALGLGLQFLLWYDEGEERNRGNFPPRFSGRQFPNYSSELNVNALELEDSALYLCASSRMGQIYSNQPQHFGDGTRLSIL.

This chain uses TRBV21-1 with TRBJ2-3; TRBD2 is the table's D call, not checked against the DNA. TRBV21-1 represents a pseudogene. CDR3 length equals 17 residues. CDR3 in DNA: TGTGCCAGCAGCAAAGCGCTTACTAGCGGGGTCACAGATACGCAGTATTTT. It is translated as CASSKALTSGVTDTQYF.

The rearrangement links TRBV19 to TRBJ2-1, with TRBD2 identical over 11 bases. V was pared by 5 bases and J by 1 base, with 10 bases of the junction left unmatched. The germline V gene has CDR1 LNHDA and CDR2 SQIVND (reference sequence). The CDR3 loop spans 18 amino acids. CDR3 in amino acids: CASSPRPSGGPSYNEQFF. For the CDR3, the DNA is TGTGCCAGTAGTCCTCGCCCTAGCGGGGGGCCTTCCTACAATGAGCAGTTCTTC.

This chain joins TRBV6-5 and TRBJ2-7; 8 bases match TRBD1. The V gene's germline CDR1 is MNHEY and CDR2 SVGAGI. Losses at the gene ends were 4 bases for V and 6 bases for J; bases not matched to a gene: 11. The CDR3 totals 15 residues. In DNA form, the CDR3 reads TGTGCCAGCAGTTCATCAGGGGGCGGACGGAGCGAGCAGTACTTC. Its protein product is CASSSSGGGRSEQYF.

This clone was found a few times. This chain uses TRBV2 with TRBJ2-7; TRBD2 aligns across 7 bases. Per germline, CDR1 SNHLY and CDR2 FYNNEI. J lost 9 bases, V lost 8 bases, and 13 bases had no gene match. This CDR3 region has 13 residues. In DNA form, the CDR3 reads TGTGCCAGCGGGCGTCCCAGCGGGGAATGGCAGTACTTC. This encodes CASGRPSGEWQYF.

The DNA of the CDR3 is TGTGCCAGCAGTCGGACAGGGTTAGGTCTGAGCTCTGGAAACACCATATATTTT. Translating gives CASSRTGLGLSSGNTIYF. The rearrangement uses TRBV28 and TRBJ1-3; TRBD1 matches 8 bases. This CDR3 contains 18 residues. J lost 0 bases, V lost 5 bases, and 12 bases had no gene match. In germline, CDR1 is MDHEN, CDR2 SYDVKM.

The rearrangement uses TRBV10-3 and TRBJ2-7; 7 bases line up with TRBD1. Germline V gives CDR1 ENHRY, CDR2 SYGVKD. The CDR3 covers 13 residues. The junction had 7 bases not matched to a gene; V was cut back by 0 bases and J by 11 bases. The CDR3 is CAISESDTGTEYF. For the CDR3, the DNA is TGTGCCATCAGTGAGTCAGACACAGGGACAGAGTACTTC.